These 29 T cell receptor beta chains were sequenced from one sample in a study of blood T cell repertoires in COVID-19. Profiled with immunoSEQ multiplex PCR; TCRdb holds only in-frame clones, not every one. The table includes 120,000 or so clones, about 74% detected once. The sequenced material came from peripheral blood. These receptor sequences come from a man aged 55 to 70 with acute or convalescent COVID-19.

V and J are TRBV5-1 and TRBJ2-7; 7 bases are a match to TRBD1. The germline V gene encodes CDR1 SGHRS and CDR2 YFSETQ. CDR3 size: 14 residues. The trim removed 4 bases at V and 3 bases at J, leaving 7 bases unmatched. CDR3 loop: CASSRRPGGYEQYF. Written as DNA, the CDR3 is TGCGCCAGCAGCCGCAGGCCAGGGGGCTACGAGCAGTACTTC.

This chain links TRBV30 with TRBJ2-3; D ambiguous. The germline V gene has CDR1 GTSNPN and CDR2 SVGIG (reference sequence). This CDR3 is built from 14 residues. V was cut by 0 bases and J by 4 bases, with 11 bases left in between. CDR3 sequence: CAWSVPSGADTQYF. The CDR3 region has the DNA TGTGCCTGGAGTGTTCCGTCCGGAGCAGATACGCAGTATTTT.

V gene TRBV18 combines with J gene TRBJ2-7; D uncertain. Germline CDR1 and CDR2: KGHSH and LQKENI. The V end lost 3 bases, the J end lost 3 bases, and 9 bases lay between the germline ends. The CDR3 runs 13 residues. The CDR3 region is CASSPPSLYEQYF. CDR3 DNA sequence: TGTGCCAGCTCACCCCCCAGTCTCTACGAGCAGTACTTC.

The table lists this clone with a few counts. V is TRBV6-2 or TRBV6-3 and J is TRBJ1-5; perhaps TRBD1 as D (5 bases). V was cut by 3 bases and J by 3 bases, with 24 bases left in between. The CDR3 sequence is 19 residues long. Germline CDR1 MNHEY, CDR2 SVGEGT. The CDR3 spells CASSYRSGGGGTNNQPQHF. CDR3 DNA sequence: TGTGCCAGCAGTTATAGATCCGGGGGAGGAGGGACTAACAATCAGCCCCAGCATTTT.

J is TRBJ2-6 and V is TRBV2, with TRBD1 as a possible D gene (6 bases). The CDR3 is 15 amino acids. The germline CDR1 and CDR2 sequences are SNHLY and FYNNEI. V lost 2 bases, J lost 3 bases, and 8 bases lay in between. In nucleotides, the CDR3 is TGTGCCAGCAGTGAAAAGGACAGTGGGGCCAACGTCCTGACTTTC. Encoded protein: CASSEKDSGANVLTF.

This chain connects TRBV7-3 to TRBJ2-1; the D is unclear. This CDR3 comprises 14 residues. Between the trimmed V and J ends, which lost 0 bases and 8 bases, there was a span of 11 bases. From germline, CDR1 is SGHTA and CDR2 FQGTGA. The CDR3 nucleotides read TGTGCCAGCAGCTTAACTGGCGGAGTGGATGAGCAGTTCTTC. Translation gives CASSLTGGVDEQFF. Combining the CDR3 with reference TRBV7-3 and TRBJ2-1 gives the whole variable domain GAGVSQTPSNKVTEKGKYVELRCDPISGHTALYWYRQSLGQGPEFLIYFQGTGAADDSGLPNDRFFAVRPEGSVSTLKIQRTERGDSAVYLCASSLTGGVDEQFFGPGTRLTVL.

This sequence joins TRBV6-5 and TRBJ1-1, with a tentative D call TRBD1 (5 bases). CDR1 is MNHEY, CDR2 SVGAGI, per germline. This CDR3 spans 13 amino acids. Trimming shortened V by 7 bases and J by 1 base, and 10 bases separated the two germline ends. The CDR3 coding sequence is TGTGCCAGCACCCCGACAGCGAACACTGAAGCTTTCTTT. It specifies CASTPTANTEAFF.

CDR3 sequence: CASSSTRLLGGGSSYNEQFF. The CDR3 nucleotides read TGTGCCAGCAGCTCGACCAGACTCCTCGGCGGCGGGAGCTCCTACAATGAGCAGTTCTTC. The chain uses TRBV11-3 and TRBJ2-1; 7 bases align to TRBD2. After removal of 4 bases from V and 0 bases from J, the junction contained 18 bases not matched to a gene. Germline-derived CDR1 and CDR2 are SGHNT and YENEEA. This CDR3 is built from 20 residues.

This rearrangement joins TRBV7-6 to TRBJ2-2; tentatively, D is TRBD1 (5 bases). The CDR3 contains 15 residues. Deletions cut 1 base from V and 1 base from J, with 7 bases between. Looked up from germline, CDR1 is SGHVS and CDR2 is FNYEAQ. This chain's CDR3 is CASSLGQQNTGELFF. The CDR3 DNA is TGTGCCAGCAGCTTAGGACAGCAGAACACCGGGGAGCTGTTTTTT.

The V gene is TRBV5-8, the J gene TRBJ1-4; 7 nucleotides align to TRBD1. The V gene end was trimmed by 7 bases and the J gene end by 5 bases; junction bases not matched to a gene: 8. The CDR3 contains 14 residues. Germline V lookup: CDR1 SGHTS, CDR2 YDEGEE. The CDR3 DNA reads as TGTGCCAGCGCGCCGGGACAGCTCAATGAAAAACTGTTTTTT. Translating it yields CASAPGQLNEKLFF.

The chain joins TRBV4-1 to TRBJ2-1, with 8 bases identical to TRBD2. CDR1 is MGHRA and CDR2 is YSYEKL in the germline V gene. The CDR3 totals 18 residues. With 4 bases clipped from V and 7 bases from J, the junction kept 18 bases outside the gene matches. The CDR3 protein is CASSRGLARAGGRNEQFF. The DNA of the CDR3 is TGCGCCAGCAGCCGAGGGCTAGCTCGGGCGGGAGGTCGGAATGAGCAGTTCTTC.

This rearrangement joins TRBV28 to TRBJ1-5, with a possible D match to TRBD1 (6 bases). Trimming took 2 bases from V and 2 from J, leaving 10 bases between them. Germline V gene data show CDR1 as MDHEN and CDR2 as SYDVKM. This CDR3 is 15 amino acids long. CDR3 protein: CASSLTGPRNQPQHF. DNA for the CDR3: TGTGCCAGCAGTTTAACAGGGCCCCGCAATCAGCCCCAGCATTTT.

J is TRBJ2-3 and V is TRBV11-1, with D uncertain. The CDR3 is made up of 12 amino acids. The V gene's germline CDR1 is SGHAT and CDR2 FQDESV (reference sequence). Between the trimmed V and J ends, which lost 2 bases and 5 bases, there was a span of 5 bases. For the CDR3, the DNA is TGTGCCAGCAGCTTAACAGTAGATACGCAGTATTTT. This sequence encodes CASSLTVDTQYF.

CDR3 residues: CAWSEEDRMNTEAFF. For the CDR3, the DNA is TGTGCCTGGAGTGAAGAGGACAGGATGAACACTGAAGCTTTCTTT. The chain employs TRBV30 and TRBJ1-1, with TRBD1 matching over 7 bases. Looked up from germline, CDR1 is GTSNPN and CDR2 is SVGIG (reference sequence). The trim removed 1 base at V and 0 bases at J, leaving 5 bases unmatched. The CDR3 loop spans 15 amino acids.

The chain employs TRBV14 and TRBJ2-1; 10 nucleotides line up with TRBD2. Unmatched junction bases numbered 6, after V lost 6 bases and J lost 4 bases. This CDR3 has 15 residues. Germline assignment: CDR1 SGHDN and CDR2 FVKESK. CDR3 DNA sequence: TGTGCCAGCAGTCGAACTAGCGGGGTGTACAATGAGCAGTTCTTC. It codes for CASSRTSGVYNEQFF.

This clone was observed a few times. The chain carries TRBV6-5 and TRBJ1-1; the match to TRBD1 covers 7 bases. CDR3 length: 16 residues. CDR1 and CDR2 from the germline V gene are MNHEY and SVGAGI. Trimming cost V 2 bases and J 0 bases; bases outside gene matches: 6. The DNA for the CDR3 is TGTGCCAGCAGTTACGGCAGGGGGATCATGAACACTGAAGCTTTCTTT. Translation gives CASSYGRGIMNTEAFF.

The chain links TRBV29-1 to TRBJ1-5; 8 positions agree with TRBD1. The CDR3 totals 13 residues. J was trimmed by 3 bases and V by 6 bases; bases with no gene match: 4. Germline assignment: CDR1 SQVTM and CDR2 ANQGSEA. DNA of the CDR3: TGCAGCGTAACGGACAGGGACAATCAGCCCCAGCATTTT. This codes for CSVTDRDNQPQHF.

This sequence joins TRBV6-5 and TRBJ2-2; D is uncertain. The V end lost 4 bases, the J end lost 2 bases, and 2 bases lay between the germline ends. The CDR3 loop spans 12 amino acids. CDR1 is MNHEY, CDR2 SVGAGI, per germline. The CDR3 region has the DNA TGTGCCAGCAGTTTAAACACCGGGGAGCTGTTTTTT. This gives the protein CASSLNTGELFF.

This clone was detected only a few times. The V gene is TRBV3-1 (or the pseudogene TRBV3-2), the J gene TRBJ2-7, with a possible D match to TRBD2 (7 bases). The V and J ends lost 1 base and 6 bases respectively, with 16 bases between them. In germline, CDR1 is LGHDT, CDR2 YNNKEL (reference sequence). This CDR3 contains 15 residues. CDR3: CASSQGRRGALEQYF. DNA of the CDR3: TGTGCCAGCAGCCAAGGTCGCCGGGGGGCACTCGAGCAGTACTTC.

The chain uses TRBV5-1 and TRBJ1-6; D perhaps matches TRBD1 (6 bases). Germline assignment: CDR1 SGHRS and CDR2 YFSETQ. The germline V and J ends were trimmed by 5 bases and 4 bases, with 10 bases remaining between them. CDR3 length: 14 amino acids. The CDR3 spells CASSYGQYNSPLHF. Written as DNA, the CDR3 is TGCGCCAGCAGTTATGGACAGTATAATTCACCCCTCCACTTT.

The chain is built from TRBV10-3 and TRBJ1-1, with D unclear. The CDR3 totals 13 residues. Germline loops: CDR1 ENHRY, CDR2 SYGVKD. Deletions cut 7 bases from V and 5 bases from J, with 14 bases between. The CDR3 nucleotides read TGTGCCATCATTGTGGGTCCGGGAACTGAAGCTTTCTTT. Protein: CAIIVGPGTEAFF.

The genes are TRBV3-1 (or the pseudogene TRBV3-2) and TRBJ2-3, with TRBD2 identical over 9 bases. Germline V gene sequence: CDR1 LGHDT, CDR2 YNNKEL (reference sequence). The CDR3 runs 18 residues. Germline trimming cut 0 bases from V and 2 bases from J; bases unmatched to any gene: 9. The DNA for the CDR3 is TGTGCCAGCAGCCAAGATTCTACAAGGACTAGCGCCACAGATACGCAGTATTTT. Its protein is CASSQDSTRTSATDTQYF.

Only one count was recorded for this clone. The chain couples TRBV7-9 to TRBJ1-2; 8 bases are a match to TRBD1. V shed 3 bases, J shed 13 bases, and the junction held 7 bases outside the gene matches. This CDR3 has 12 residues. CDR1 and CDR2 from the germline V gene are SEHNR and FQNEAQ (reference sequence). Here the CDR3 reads CASSFETGVGTF. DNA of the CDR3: TGTGCCAGCAGCTTTGAGACAGGGGTGGGCACCTTC.

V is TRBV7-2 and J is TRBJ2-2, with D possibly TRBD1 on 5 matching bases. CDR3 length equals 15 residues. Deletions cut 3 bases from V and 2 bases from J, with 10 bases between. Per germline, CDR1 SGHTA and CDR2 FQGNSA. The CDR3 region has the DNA TGTGCCAGCAGCTTCCCAAGGGGTAACACCGGGGAGCTGTTTTTT. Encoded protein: CASSFPRGNTGELFF.

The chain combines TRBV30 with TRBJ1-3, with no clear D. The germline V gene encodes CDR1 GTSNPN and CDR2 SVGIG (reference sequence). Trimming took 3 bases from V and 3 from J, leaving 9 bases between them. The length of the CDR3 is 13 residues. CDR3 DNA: TGTGCCTGGAGGTATGGCAGTGGAAACACCATATATTTT. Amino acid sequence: CAWRYGSGNTIYF.

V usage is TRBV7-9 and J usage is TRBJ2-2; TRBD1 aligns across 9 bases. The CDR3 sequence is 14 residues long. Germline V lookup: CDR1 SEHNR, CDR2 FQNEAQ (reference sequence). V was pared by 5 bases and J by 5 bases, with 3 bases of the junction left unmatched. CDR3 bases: TGTGCCAGCAGCCAGGGACAGGGAACCGGGGAGCTGTTTTTT. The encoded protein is CASSQGQGTGELFF.

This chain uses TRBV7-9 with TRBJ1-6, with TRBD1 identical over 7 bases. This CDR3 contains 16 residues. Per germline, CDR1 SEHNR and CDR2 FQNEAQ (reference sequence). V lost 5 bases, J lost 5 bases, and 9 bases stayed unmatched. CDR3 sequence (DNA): TGTGCCAGCAGCCCCCAGGGGGGAATGAATAATTCACCCCTCCACTTT. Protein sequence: CASSPQGGMNNSPLHF.

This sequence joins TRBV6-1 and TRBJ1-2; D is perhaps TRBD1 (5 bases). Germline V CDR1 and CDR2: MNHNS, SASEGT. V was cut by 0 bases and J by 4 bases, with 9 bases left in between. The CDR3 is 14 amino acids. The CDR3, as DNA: TGTGCCAGCAGTGAAGCTGGACACACCTATGGCTACACCTTC. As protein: CASSEAGHTYGYTF.

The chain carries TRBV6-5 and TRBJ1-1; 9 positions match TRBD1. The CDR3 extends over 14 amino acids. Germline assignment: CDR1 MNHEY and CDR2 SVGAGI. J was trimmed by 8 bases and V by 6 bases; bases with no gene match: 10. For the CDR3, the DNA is TGTGCCAGCAGCACACAGGGGGCGCAGCCGGAAGCTTTCTTT. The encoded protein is CASSTQGAQPEAFF.